The 29 T cell receptor beta chains below come from one sample, sequenced in a study of T-cell reconstitution after alpha-beta-depleted transplantation in children. It was with unique molecular identifiers that the TCRbeta library was prepared. MiXCR, applied by TCRdb to the PCR reads, yields one record per CDR3 protein. In the table there are about 460,000 distinct CDR3 sequences, about an eighth of which are singletons. The sequences come from PBMCs, mostly from graft donor cells, collected 180 days after TCRalphabeta/CD19-depleted stem cell transplant. These receptors all stem from a female patient aged 2-9 years who had a stem cell transplant for aplastic anemia, so the T cells may come from the graft donor.

The CDR3 sequence is CATRVAGSIYEQYF. The CDR3 DNA is TGTGCCACCAGAGTTGCGGGATCGATCTACGAGCAGTACTTC. The gene calls are TRBV15 and TRBJ2-7; a weak D match, TRBD2 (6 bases). The CDR3 is made up of 14 amino acids. V was trimmed by 6 bases and J by 3 bases, leaving 15 bases between them. Germline CDR1 and CDR2: LNHNV and YYDKDF (reference sequence). Full variable domain (outside the CDR3, taken from reference TRBV15 and TRBJ2-7): DAMVIQNPRYQVTQFGKPVTLSCSQTLNHNVMYWYQQKSSQAPKLLFHYYDKDFNNEADTPDNFQSRRPNTSFCFLDIRSPGLGDTAMYLCATRVAGSIYEQYFGPGTRLTVT.

This clonotype has just one count. The chain links TRBV7-9 to TRBJ1-1; TRBD1 matches 9 bases. CDR3 size: 15 residues. The germline V gene has CDR1 SEHNR and CDR2 FQNEAQ (reference sequence). Trimming removed 0 bases from V and 1 base from J; junction bases left unmatched: 0. CDR3 residues: CASSLADRGNTEAFF. The CDR3 DNA reads TGTGCCAGCAGCTTAGCGGACAGGGGGAACACTGAAGCTTTCTTT.

This clonotype was counted between two and nine times. This sequence joins TRBV4-2 and TRBJ2-1; 13 bases match TRBD2. There are 18 residues in the CDR3. The trim removed 1 base at V and 0 bases at J, leaving 3 bases unmatched. Germline CDR1 reads LGHNA; CDR2 reads YNFKEQ. The CDR3 reads CASSQGTSGRPSYNEQFF. The DNA of the CDR3 is TGTGCCAGCAGCCAAGGGACTAGCGGGAGACCCTCCTACAATGAGCAGTTCTTC.

This chain uses TRBV13 with TRBJ2-1; 10 bases match TRBD2. V gave up 3 bases and J gave up 2 bases; unmatched junction bases: 10. From germline, CDR1 is PRHDT and CDR2 FYEKMQ (reference sequence). The CDR3 has 18 amino acids. CDR3 sequence reads: CASSLDGRTSGTYNEQFF. In DNA form, the CDR3 reads TGTGCCAGCAGCTTGGACGGACGGACTAGCGGAACCTACAATGAGCAGTTCTTC.

The table lists this clonotype with many counts. The rearrangement links TRBV20-1 to TRBJ2-1, with 11 bases lining up with TRBD2. Germline V gene sequence: CDR1 DFQATT, CDR2 SNEGSKA (reference sequence). The CDR3 extends over 15 amino acids. V trimming: 6 bases; J trimming: 3 bases; junction bases outside the gene matches: 7. CDR3 residues: CSASRTSGFYNEQFF. The CDR3 DNA follows: TGCAGTGCCAGCCGGACTAGCGGGTTCTACAATGAGCAGTTCTTC.

The V call is TRBV10-3, the J call TRBJ2-7; D not certain. V was trimmed by 8 bases and J by 1 base, leaving 9 bases between them. Germline V gene lookup returns CDR1 ENHRY and CDR2 SYGVKD. This CDR3 has 12 amino acids. The CDR3 loop reads CAIGQRSYEQYV. For the CDR3, the DNA is TGTGCCATCGGTCAGCGATCCTACGAGCAGTACGTC.

This rearrangement joins TRBV18 to TRBJ2-5, with D maybe TRBD2 (6 bases). This CDR3 contains 15 residues. Germline assignment: CDR1 KGHSH and CDR2 LQKENI. Trimming took off 1 base at V and 5 bases at J, with 14 bases between the two ends. The CDR3 here is CASSPRRDGVETQYF. As DNA, the CDR3 is TGTGCCAGCTCACCACGGCGGGATGGCGTCGAGACCCAGTACTTC.

The chain combines TRBV3-1 with TRBJ1-2; the D gene is possibly TRBD1 (6 bases). CDR3 size: 15 residues. V lost 4 bases and J lost 5, with 17 bases in between. In germline, CDR1 is LGHDT, CDR2 YNNKEL (reference sequence). Written as DNA, the CDR3 is TGTGCCAGCAGCCCAGTGGGGGCAGGGCAATATGGCTACACCTTC. This translates into CASSPVGAGQYGYTF.

The chain carries TRBV12-3 or TRBV12-4 and TRBJ1-5; D is possibly TRBD1 (5 bases). The CDR3 consists of 16 residues. V lost 5 bases, J lost 5 bases, and 19 bases lay in between. This CDR3 reads CASSLRLRDADQPQHF. The CDR3 nucleotides read TGTGCCAGCAGTCTGAGACTCAGGGACGCGGATCAGCCCCAGCATTTT.

This clonotype was seen more than once but under ten times. The J gene is TRBJ2-5, the V gene TRBV6-5; 8 bases are shared with TRBD1. Germline trimming cut 2 bases from V and 5 bases from J; bases unmatched to any gene: 7. CDR1 and CDR2 from the germline V gene are MNHEY and SVGAGI. This CDR3 region has 15 residues. The chain's CDR3 is CASSYDRGKGETQYF. For the CDR3, the DNA is TGTGCCAGCAGTTACGACAGGGGAAAGGGGGAGACCCAGTACTTC.

V is TRBV7-9 and J is TRBJ2-7; D is perhaps TRBD2 (5 bases). CDR3 length: 13 amino acids. Trimming stripped 9 bases from V and 3 bases from J, with 15 bases between. CDR1 SEHNR and CDR2 FQNEAQ come from the germline V gene (reference sequence). CDR3: CARTAGPVYEQYF. CDR3 coding DNA: TGTGCCAGAACGGCGGGCCCCGTCTACGAGCAGTACTTC.

The chain carries TRBV5-6 and TRBJ2-7; D remains ambiguous. The CDR3 contains 13 residues. The germline CDR1 and CDR2 sequences are SGHDT and YYEEEE. The germline V and J ends were trimmed by 0 bases and 1 base, with 5 bases remaining between them. The DNA for the CDR3 is TGTGCCAGCAGCTTGGTACAGTCCTACGAGCAGTACGTC. Its protein product is CASSLVQSYEQYV.

The chain couples TRBV11-2 to TRBJ2-1; D possibly corresponds to TRBD1 (6 bases). The V gene lost 5 bases and the J gene lost 2 bases, with 19 bases spanning the gap. The length of the CDR3 is 17 residues. The V gene's germline CDR1 is SGHAT and CDR2 FQNNGV. In nucleotides, the CDR3 is TGTGCCAGCAGCCCCGGTCGTTGGGACATCCCCTACAATGAGCAGTTCTTC. This gives the protein CASSPGRWDIPYNEQFF.

This clonotype was counted at least ten times. The chain has TRBV18 and TRBJ2-7, with 10 bases identical to TRBD1. The CDR3 is 14 amino acids. Per germline, CDR1 KGHSH and CDR2 LQKENI. Unmatched junction bases numbered 1, after V lost 3 bases and J lost 2 bases. DNA of the CDR3: TGTGCCAGCTCACCCGACAGGGGGCCCTACGAGCAGTACTTC. Encoded protein: CASSPDRGPYEQYF.

This clonotype was counted between two and nine times. The chain carries TRBV7-6 and TRBJ1-1; perhaps TRBD1 as D (5 bases). The CDR3 runs to 14 residues. V lost 5 bases, J lost 8 bases, and 18 bases lay in between. The germline CDR1 and CDR2 sequences are SGHVS and FNYEAQ. The CDR3 loop is CASSLRGDRGEAFF. CDR3 sequence (DNA): TGTGCCAGCAGCCTTAGGGGAGACAGAGGGGAAGCTTTCTTT.

This clonotype has only a few counts. The chain combines TRBV7-2 with TRBJ2-7; D remains unclear. CDR3 length: 14 residues. The germline CDR1 and CDR2 sequences are SGHTA and FQGNSA. Between the trimmed V and J ends, which lost 1 base and 2 bases, there was a span of 9 bases. The CDR3 DNA follows: TGTGCCAGCAGCTTAGTAGATTCCGCCTACGAGCAGTACTTC. Translating gives CASSLVDSAYEQYF.

At least ten counts were recorded for this clonotype. The gene calls are TRBV30 and TRBJ2-7; TRBD1 matches 7 bases. Germline V gene lookup returns CDR1 GTSNPN and CDR2 SVGIG (reference sequence). The CDR3 extends over 13 amino acids. With V trimmed by 2 bases and J by 2 bases, 3 bases remained unmatched. The CDR3 here is CAWSRGLTYEQYF. The CDR3 DNA sequence: TGTGCCTGGAGTAGGGGGCTCACCTACGAGCAGTACTTC.

This clonotype has ten or more counts. This chain links TRBV20-1 with TRBJ2-7; D is possibly TRBD1 (6 bases). Per germline, CDR1 DFQATT and CDR2 SNEGSKA (reference sequence). The CDR3 is made up of 15 amino acids. The V gene lost 3 bases and the J gene lost 1 base, with 16 bases spanning the gap. CDR3 nucleotide sequence: TGCAGTGCTAGCCGGACAGAAATACCTTCCTACGAGCAGTACTTC. Amino acids: CSASRTEIPSYEQYF.

This clonotype was seen at least ten times. The chain employs TRBV10-3 and TRBJ2-2; unclear D gene. Germline lookup yields CDR1 ENHRY and CDR2 SYGVKD. Trimming left V 2 bases short and J 6 bases short, with 10 bases between. The CDR3 has 14 amino acids. The CDR3 spells CAISELGTAGELFF. In DNA, the CDR3 is TGTGCCATCAGTGAGCTCGGTACCGCCGGGGAGCTGTTTTTT.

The rearrangement links TRBV12-3 or TRBV12-4 to TRBJ1-5; possible D gene TRBD1, 6 bases. The CDR3 runs 15 residues. V dropped 6 bases and J dropped 7 bases, with 19 bases sitting between them. The CDR3 DNA sequence: TGTGCCAGCAGACCGGGACAAGGGGGGCTACAGCCCCAGCATTTT. As protein: CASRPGQGGLQPQHF.

The chain couples TRBV6-2 or TRBV6-3 to TRBJ2-5; D is unresolved. This CDR3 is built from 14 residues. V was shortened by 2 bases and J by 0 bases, with 7 bases between the two germline ends. Germline CDR1 reads MNHEY; CDR2 reads SVGEGT. For the CDR3, the DNA is TGTGCCAGCAGTTACCCACACAACCAAGAGACCCAGTACTTC. This codes for CASSYPHNQETQYF.

V usage is TRBV5-1 and J usage is TRBJ1-1, with D possibly being TRBD1 (6 bases). V shed 1 base and J shed 1 base, with 14 bases lying between them. Germline V gene lookup returns CDR1 SGHRS and CDR2 YFSETQ. This CDR3 spans 16 amino acids. The CDR3 spells CASSLQRGRTNTEAFF. The CDR3, as DNA: TGCGCCAGCAGCTTGCAACGGGGGCGGACGAACACTGAAGCTTTCTTT.

Many counts were recorded for this clonotype. The gene calls are TRBV28 and TRBJ1-2, with unresolved D. Germline CDR1 and CDR2: MDHEN and SYDVKM. The CDR3 contains 13 residues. V lost 6 bases to trimming and J lost 4 bases, with 12 bases between them. The CDR3 nucleotides read TGTGCCAGCAGGCCCGGGTTTGCCTATGGCTACACCTTC. Protein: CASRPGFAYGYTF.

This chain uses TRBV12-3 or TRBV12-4 with TRBJ2-1; TRBD2 is a possible D gene (6 bases). V gave up 6 bases and J gave up 8 bases, with 14 bases separating them. The CDR3 sequence is 13 residues long. This chain's CDR3 is CASRRRARDEQFF. In DNA, the CDR3 is TGTGCCAGCAGGAGGAGGGCCAGGGATGAGCAGTTCTTC.

This clonotype has just a few counts. The V call is TRBV28, the J call TRBJ1-1; the D gene is possibly TRBD1 (5 bases). This CDR3 comprises 14 residues. Germline CDR1 is MDHEN and CDR2 is SYDVKM. V lost 7 bases and J 11 bases, leaving 23 bases between the germline ends. The CDR3 reads CASTRTGGVRGAFF. The CDR3 bases are TGTGCCAGCACTCGGACTGGAGGCGTACGGGGGGCTTTCTTT.

A few counts support this clonotype. CDR3 residues: CASSNTGVYQETQYF. Written as DNA, the CDR3 is TGTGCCAGCAGCAATACAGGGGTGTACCAAGAGACCCAGTACTTC. This chain links TRBV9 with TRBJ2-5; 7 bases are shared with TRBD1. The J segment lost 0 bases and the V segment lost 4 bases, leaving 6 bases of the junction unmatched. This CDR3 contains 15 residues. Germline CDR1 is SGDLS and CDR2 is YYNGEE.

The rearrangement joins TRBV15 to TRBJ1-2, with TRBD1 matching 7 bases. Per germline, CDR1 LNHNV and CDR2 YYDKDF (reference sequence). Losses at the gene ends were 0 bases for V and 4 bases for J; bases not matched to a gene: 8. The CDR3 covers 16 residues. CDR3 sequence (DNA): TGTGCCACCAGCAGAGAAGAGGGGACAGACTTCTATGGCTACACCTTC. Translated: CATSREEGTDFYGYTF.

This clonotype was picked up a small number of times. This rearrangement joins TRBV6-2 or TRBV6-3 to TRBJ1-1; D remains ambiguous. V shed 6 bases and J shed 7 bases, with 9 bases lying between them. The CDR3 loop spans 11 amino acids. Germline assignment: CDR1 MNHEY and CDR2 SVGEGT. CDR3 amino acids: CASRSFGEAFF. The CDR3 bases are TGTGCCAGCAGATCTTTCGGTGAAGCTTTCTTT.

For this clonotype: Given a much more abundant clone one base away, this may be a read error. CDR3 loop: CASSEDRLAGGNTQYF. The CDR3 region has the DNA TGTGCCAGCAGTGAAGATCGACTAGCGGGAGGAAATACGCAGTATTTT. The chain has TRBV6-1 and TRBJ2-3; TRBD2 matches 13 bases. Germline V gene sequence: CDR1 MNHNS, CDR2 SASEGT. The CDR3 has 16 residues. V lost 1 base to trimming and J lost 7 bases; unmatched junction nucleotides: 5.